The 13 T cell receptor beta chains presented below share a single source sample, sequenced in a study of cytotoxic CD8 clonotypes in ibrutinib-treated CLL. TCRdb keeps only in-frame clones here, not all; method: immunoSEQ multiplex PCR. The sample contains over 200,000 clones, 60% to 80% of which appear only once. Sequences were derived from PBMCs, sampled after 12 months of ibrutinib treatment. The source of these receptors is a human donor with chronic lymphocytic leukemia.

The chain uses TRBV14 and TRBJ2-3; a possible D gene is TRBD1 (5 bases). This CDR3 is 16 amino acids long. Per the germline V gene, CDR1 is SGHDN and CDR2 is FVKESK. V was trimmed by 0 bases and J by 0 bases, leaving 10 bases between them. This CDR3 is CASSQDSPGSTDTQYF. The CDR3, as DNA: TGTGCCAGCAGCCAAGATTCGCCAGGGAGCACAGATACGCAGTATTTT.

CDR3 loop: CASSWGGQPRINEKLFF. CDR3 DNA: TGTGCCAGCAGCTGGGGCGGACAGCCGAGGATTAATGAAAAACTGTTTTTT. V and J are TRBV11-2 and TRBJ1-4; possibly TRBD1 for D (6 bases). Trimming took off 4 bases at V and 4 bases at J, with 19 bases between the two ends. This CDR3 spans 17 amino acids. Germline CDR1 SGHAT, CDR2 FQNNGV.

The chain links TRBV7-3 to TRBJ2-7, with 10 bases aligning to TRBD2. Germline-derived CDR1 and CDR2 are SGHTA and FQGTGA. The junction had 8 bases not matched to a gene; V was cut back by 3 bases and J by 6 bases. This CDR3 has 15 amino acids. CDR3 DNA: TGTGCCAGCAGCTTGGGGCTAGCGGGAGTCGCCGAGCAGTACTTC. Translation gives CASSLGLAGVAEQYF.

V and J are TRBV19 and TRBJ2-7, with D maybe TRBD1 (5 bases). The CDR3 extends over 13 amino acids. V lost 2 bases, J lost 3 bases, and 8 bases lay in between. Germline V gene data show CDR1 as LNHDA and CDR2 as SQIVND (reference sequence). The CDR3 is CASSIRGFYEQYF. CDR3 in DNA: TGTGCCAGTAGTATAAGGGGTTTCTACGAGCAGTACTTC.

This clone was seen a handful of times. The genes are TRBV2 and TRBJ1-5, with 8 bases aligning to TRBD1. CDR3 length: 14 residues. Germline CDR1 and CDR2: SNHLY and FYNNEI. V lost 6 bases and J lost 7; bases outside the gene matches: 8. The CDR3 bases are TGTGCCAGCAGCCGCGGACAGGGTAACCAGCCCCAGCATTTT. This translates into CASSRGQGNQPQHF. The full variable domain, completed using reference TRBV2 and TRBJ1-5, is EPEVTQTPSHQVTQMGQEVILRCVPISNHLYFYWYRQILGQKVEFLVSFYNNEISEKSEIFDDQFSVERPDGSNFTLKIRSTKLEDSAMYFCASSRGQGNQPQHFGDGTRLSIL.

The chain uses TRBV7-3 and TRBJ1-2, with a weak D call TRBD1 (5 bases). Germline CDR1 SGHTA, CDR2 FQGTGA. Deletions cut 6 bases from V and 2 bases from J, with 10 bases between. The CDR3 has 13 amino acids. For the CDR3, the DNA is TGTGCCAGCAGGCGGGACCTGAACTATGGCTACACCTTC. It yields the protein CASRRDLNYGYTF.

V usage is TRBV27 and J usage is TRBJ2-1; tentative D call: TRBD2 (6 bases). The ends were cut back, 2 bases at V and 7 bases at J, with 12 bases in the middle. Germline loops: CDR1 MNHEY, CDR2 SMNVEV (reference sequence). This CDR3 is 14 amino acids long. The CDR3 loop is CASSLRTTKNEQFF. DNA for the CDR3: TGTGCCAGCAGTTTAAGGACTACCAAGAATGAGCAGTTCTTC.

This clone turned up a few times. The J gene is TRBJ2-3, the V gene TRBV6-1; perhaps D is TRBD1 or TRBD2 (6 bases each). CDR3 length: 15 amino acids. Germline values: CDR1 MNHNS, CDR2 SASEGT. V dropped 2 bases and J dropped 3 bases, with 12 bases sitting between them. The CDR3 nucleotides read TGTGCCAGCAGTGAAAGGGGGGTGAGGACAGATACGCAGTATTTT. The encoded protein is CASSERGVRTDTQYF.

The chain carries TRBV6-5 and TRBJ2-1; tentatively, D is TRBD2 (6 bases). V gave up 7 bases and J gave up 9 bases, with 16 bases separating them. CDR1 is MNHEY, CDR2 SVGAGI, per germline. CDR3 length: 13 residues. This CDR3 reads CASKKAGSGEQFF. CDR3 DNA sequence: TGTGCCAGCAAGAAGGCGGGGTCCGGTGAGCAGTTCTTC.

The chain combines TRBV13 with TRBJ1-3; D is uncertain. The CDR3 is made up of 17 amino acids. V was shortened by 4 bases and J by 0 bases, with 16 bases between the two germline ends. Germline CDR1 is PRHDT and CDR2 is FYEKMQ (reference sequence). The CDR3 DNA follows: TGTGCCAGCAGCTCCCCCAGGATAAGGAGCTCTGGAAACACCATATATTTT. Protein: CASSSPRIRSSGNTIYF.

V gene TRBV4-1 combines with J gene TRBJ1-2; D is perhaps TRBD1 (6 bases). From germline, CDR1 is MGHRA and CDR2 YSYEKL. The ends were cut back, 5 bases at V and 5 bases at J, with 12 bases in the middle. This CDR3 has 13 amino acids. The CDR3 DNA follows: TGCGCCAGCAGCGCCGACAGGAGGTATGGCTACACCTTC. Amino acids: CASSADRRYGYTF.

This clone was observed a handful of times. This rearrangement joins TRBV5-1 to TRBJ2-2; 10 bases map to TRBD2. There are 18 residues in the CDR3. J was trimmed by 9 bases and V by 4 bases; bases with no gene match: 18. In germline, CDR1 is SGHRS, CDR2 YFSETQ. This chain's CDR3 is CASSRNSPAGGLSRELFF. DNA for the CDR3: TGCGCCAGCAGCCGAAACTCCCCAGCGGGGGGGCTTTCCCGGGAGCTGTTTTTT. Combining the CDR3 with reference TRBV5-1 and TRBJ2-2 gives the whole variable domain KAGVTQTPRYLIKTRGQQVTLSCSPISGHRSVSWYQQTPGQGLQFLFEYFSETQRNKGNFPGRFSGRQFSNSRSEMNVSTLELGDSALYLCASSRNSPAGGLSRELFFGEGSRLTVL.

The chain uses TRBV7-9 and TRBJ2-1; TRBD1 aligns across 9 bases. This CDR3 contains 12 residues. J lost 12 bases, V lost 3 bases, and 3 bases had no gene match. CDR1 and CDR2 (germline): SEHNR, FQNEAQ (reference sequence). In nucleotides, the CDR3 is TGTGCCAGCAGCTTGGGGGGACAGGGGCAGTTCTTC. This encodes CASSLGGQGQFF.